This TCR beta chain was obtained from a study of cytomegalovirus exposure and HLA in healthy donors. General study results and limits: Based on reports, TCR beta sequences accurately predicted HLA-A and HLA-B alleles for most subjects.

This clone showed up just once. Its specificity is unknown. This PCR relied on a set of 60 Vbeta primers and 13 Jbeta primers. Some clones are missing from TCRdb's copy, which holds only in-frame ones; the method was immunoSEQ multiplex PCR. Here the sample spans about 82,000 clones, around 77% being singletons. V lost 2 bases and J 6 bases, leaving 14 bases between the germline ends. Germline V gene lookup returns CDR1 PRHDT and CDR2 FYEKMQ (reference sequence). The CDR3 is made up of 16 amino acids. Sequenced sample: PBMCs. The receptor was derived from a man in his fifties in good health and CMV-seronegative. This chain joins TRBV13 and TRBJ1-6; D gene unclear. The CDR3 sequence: CASSLSEEGINSPLHF. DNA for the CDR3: TGTGCCAGCAGCTTAAGTGAGGAGGGAATTAATTCACCCCTCCACTTT.